These T cell receptor beta chains were read from a single sample in a study of cytomegalovirus exposure and HLA in healthy donors. Data came from immunoSEQ multiplex PCR; TCRdb stores just in-frame clones and leaves some out. The sample has over 75,000 clones; the top ten hold about 0.5%. Sequences were obtained from PBMCs. These receptors came from a man aged 45-60 years in good health and CMV-seronegative. The conserved cysteine and the conserved F or W are not part of the CDR3 here.

V gene	J gene	CDR3 protein
TRBV9	TRBJ1-2	ASSVDLGGTGNYGYT
TRBV7-9	TRBJ2-3	ASSFGLGGAPGDTQY
TRBV7-9	TRBJ1-5	ASSLGYNDRGRQPQH
TRBV27	TRBJ2-7	ASSLYGQGHEQY
TRBV5-8	TRBJ1-4	ASSFLEGDEKLF
TRBV18	TRBJ2-2	ASSQDRGWTGELF
TRBV28	.	ASGQGPYEQY
TRBV28	TRBJ2-3	ASSLPSSGGTTDTQY
TRBV18	TRBJ2-1	ASSLDLAEEQF
TRBV19	TRBJ1-2	ASSMDSYGYT
TRBV7-2	TRBJ2-5	ASSLVWRETQY
TRBV6-1	TRBJ1-1	ASYLGSIMNTEAF
TRBV30	TRBJ1-1	AWRGDSGNTEAF
TRBV7-2	TRBJ2-1	ASSLLYLTGNEQF
TRBV2	TRBJ1-3	ASTKSGNTIY
TRBV5-1	TRBJ1-1	ASSFTNLNTEAF
TRBV27	TRBJ2-5	ASSFTRWGGPQETQY
TRBV7-2	TRBJ2-7	ASINSPFAYEQY
TRBV7-6	TRBJ1-2	ASRPNNAGNYGYT
TRBV7-9	TRBJ1-6	ASSLRGFPNSPLH
TRBV5-3	TRBJ2-7	ARSLDLGQGTYEQY
TRBV15	TRBJ1-3	ATSRDPGESGNTIY
TRBV7-2	TRBJ2-4	ASSSRGYENIQY
TRBV7-9	TRBJ2-7	ASTFQESSYEQY
TRBV6-5	TRBJ2-7	ASSYTLQGYEQY
TRBV6-5	TRBJ2-3	ASSLLAGVTDTQY
TRBV28	TRBJ1-2	ASSLPGGGYT
TRBV28	TRBJ2-7	ASSPGQGYEQY
TRBV19	TRBJ1-5	ASSGSGGNQPQH
TRBV9	TRBJ1-1	ASSVVDTLSTEAF